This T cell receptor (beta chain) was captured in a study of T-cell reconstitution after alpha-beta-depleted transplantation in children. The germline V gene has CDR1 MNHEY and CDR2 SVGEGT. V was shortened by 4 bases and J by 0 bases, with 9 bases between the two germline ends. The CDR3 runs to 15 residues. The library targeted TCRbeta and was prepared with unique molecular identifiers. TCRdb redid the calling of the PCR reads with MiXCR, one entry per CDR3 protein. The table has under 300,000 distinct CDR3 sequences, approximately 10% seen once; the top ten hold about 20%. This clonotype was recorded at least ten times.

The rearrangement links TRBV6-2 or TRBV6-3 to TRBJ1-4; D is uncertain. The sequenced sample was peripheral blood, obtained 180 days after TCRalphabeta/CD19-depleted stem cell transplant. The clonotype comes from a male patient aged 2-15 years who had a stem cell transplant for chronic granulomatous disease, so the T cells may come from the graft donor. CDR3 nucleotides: TGTGCCAGCAGTTCGCGGATAGCAACTAATGAAAAACTGTTTTTT. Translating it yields CASSSRIATNEKLFF.